This T cell receptor (beta chain) was profiled in a study of technical replicates of blood from a handful of donors. Using immunoSEQ multiplex PCR, the repertoire was profiled, and TCRdb retains in-frame clones only, with some absent. The table shows under 90,000 clones, with just under 95% occurring only once. V lost 5 bases, J lost 3 bases, and 5 bases stayed unmatched. Germline CDR1 SGHAT, CDR2 FQNNGV. The CDR3 extends over 14 amino acids. The receptor was derived from a human donor in good health. The chain carries TRBV11-2 and TRBJ1-2; 8 bases line up with TRBD1. Sequencing used T cells isolated from PBMCs. Written as DNA, the CDR3 is TGTGCCAGCAGCCACCCGACAGGGGACTATGGCTACACCTTC. Its protein product is CASSHPTGDYGYTF. The whole variable domain, remainder taken from reference TRBV11-2 and TRBJ1-2, is EAGVAQSPRYKIIEKRQSVAFWCNPISGHATLYWYQQILGQGPKLLIQFQNNGVVDDSQLPKDRFSAERLKGVDSTLKIQPAKLEDSAVYLCASSHPTGDYGYTFGSGTRLTVV.